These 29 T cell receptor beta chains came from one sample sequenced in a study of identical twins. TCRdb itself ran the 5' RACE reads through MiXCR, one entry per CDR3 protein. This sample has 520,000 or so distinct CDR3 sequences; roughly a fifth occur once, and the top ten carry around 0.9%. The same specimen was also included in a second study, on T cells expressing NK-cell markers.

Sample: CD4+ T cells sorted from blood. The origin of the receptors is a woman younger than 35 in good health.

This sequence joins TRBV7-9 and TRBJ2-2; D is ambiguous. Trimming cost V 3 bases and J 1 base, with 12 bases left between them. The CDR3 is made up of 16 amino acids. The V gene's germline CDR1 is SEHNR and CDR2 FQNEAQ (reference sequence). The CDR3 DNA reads TGTGCCAGCAGCTTCACCCTAGTACAGAACACCGGGGAGCTGTTTTTT. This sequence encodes CASSFTLVQNTGELFF.

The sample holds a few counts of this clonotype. The CDR3: CASSKARTGGLGQYF. CDR3 DNA: TGTGCCAGCAGCAAAGCAAGGACGGGCGGTTTGGGGCAGTACTTC. The J gene is TRBJ2-7, the V gene TRBV21-1; the table names TRBD1, a call not compared with the DNA. TRBV21-1 is described as a pseudogene. The CDR3 is made up of 15 amino acids.

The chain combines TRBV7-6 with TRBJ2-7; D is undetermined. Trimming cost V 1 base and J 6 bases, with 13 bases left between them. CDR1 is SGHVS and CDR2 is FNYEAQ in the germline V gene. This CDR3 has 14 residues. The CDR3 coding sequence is TGTGCCAGCAGCTTAGAACGGGCGAGAGGCGAGCAGTACTTC. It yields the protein CASSLERARGEQYF.

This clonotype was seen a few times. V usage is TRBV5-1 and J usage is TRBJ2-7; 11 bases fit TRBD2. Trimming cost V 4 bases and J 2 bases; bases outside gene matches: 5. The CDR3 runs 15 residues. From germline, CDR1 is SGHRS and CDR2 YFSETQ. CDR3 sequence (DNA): TGCGCCAGCAGCCTCGGGACTAGCGGCCCCTACGAGCAGTACTTC. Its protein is CASSLGTSGPYEQYF.

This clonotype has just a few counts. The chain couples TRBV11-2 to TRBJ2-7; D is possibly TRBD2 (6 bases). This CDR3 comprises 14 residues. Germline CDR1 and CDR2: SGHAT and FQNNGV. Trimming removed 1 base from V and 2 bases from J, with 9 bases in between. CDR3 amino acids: CASSLGWTTYEQYF. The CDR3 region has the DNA TGTGCCAGCAGCTTAGGATGGACTACCTACGAGCAGTACTTC. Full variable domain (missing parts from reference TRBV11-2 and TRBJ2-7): EAGVAQSPRYKIIEKRQSVAFWCNPISGHATLYWYQQILGQGPKLLIQFQNNGVVDDSQLPKDRFSAERLKGVDSTLKIQPAKLEDSAVYLCASSLGWTTYEQYFGPGTRLTVT.

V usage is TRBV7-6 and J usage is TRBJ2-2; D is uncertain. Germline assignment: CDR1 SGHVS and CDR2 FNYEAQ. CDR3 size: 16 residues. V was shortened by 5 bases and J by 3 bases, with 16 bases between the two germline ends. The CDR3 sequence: CASSLYTPTDTGELFF. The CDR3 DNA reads TGTGCCAGCAGCCTATACACGCCTACAGACACCGGGGAGCTGTTTTTT.

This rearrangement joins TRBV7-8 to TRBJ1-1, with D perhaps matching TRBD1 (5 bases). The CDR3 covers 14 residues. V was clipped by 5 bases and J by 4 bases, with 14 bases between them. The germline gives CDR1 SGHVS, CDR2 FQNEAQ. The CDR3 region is CASSLGEGSTEAFF. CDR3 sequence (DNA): TGTGCCAGCAGCCTCGGAGAGGGGAGCACTGAAGCTTTCTTT.

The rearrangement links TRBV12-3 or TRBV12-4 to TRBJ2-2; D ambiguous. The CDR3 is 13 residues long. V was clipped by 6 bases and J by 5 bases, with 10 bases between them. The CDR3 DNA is TGTGCCAGCAGAATCGGCGGAACCGGGGAGCTGTTTTTT. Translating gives CASRIGGTGELFF.

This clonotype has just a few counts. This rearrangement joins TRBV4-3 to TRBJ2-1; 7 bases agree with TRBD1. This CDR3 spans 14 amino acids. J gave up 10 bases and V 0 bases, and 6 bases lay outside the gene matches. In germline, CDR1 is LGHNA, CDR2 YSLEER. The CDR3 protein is CASSQENRGGEQFF. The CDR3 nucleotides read TGCGCCAGCAGCCAAGAGAACAGGGGCGGGGAGCAGTTCTTC.

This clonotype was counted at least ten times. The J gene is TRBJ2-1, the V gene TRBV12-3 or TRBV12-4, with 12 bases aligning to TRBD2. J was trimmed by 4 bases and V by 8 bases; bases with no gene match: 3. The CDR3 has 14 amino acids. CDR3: CASSSGRDYNEQFF. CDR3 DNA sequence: TGTGCCAGCTCTAGCGGGAGGGATTACAATGAGCAGTTCTTC.

CDR3 protein: CASSSANSYEQYF. The CDR3 region has the DNA TGTGCCAGCAGTTCGGCGAACTCCTACGAGCAGTACTTC. The chain employs TRBV6-5 and TRBJ2-7; no clear D. The CDR3 is 13 amino acids. V was shortened by 4 bases and J by 0 bases, with 7 bases between the two germline ends. Germline V lookup: CDR1 MNHEY, CDR2 SVGAGI.

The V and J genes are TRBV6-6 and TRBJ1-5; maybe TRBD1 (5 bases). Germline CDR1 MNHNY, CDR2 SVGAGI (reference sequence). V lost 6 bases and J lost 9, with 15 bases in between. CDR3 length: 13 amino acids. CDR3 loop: CASSNSGGTPQHF. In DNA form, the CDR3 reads TGTGCCAGCAGCAATAGTGGGGGTACGCCCCAGCATTTT.

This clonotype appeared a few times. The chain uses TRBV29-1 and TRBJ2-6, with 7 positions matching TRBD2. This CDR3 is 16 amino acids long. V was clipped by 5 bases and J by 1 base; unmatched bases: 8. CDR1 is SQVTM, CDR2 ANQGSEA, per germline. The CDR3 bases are TGCAGCGTTAATCTTAAGGGAGGGTCTGGGGCCAACGTCCTGACTTTC. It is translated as CSVNLKGGSGANVLTF.

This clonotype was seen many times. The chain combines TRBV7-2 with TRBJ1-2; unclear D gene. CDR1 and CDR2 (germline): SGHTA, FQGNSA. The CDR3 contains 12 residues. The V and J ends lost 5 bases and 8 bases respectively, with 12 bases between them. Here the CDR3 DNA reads TGTGCCAGCAGCCAGCTTGTACTCGGCTACACCTTC. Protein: CASSQLVLGYTF.

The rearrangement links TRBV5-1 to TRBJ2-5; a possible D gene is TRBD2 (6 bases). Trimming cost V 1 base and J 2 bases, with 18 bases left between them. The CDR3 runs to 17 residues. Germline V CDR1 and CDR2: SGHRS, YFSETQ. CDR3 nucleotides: TGCGCCAGCAGCTTGCGTCCAGCGGGTGGGATACAAGAGACCCAGTACTTC. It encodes CASSLRPAGGIQETQYF.

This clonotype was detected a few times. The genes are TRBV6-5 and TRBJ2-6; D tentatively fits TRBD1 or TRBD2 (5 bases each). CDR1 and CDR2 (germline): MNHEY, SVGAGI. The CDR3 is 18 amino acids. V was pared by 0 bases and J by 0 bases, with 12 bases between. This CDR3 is CASSYSLWGNSGANVLTF. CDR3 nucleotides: TGTGCCAGCAGTTACTCGTTATGGGGGAACTCTGGGGCCAACGTCCTGACTTTC.

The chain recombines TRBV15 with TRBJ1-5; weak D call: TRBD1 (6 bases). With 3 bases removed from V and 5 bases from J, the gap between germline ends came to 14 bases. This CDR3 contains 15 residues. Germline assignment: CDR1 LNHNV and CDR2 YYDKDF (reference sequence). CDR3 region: CATSSLRQVYQPQHF. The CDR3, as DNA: TGTGCCACCAGCAGCCTAAGACAGGTTTATCAGCCCCAGCATTTT.

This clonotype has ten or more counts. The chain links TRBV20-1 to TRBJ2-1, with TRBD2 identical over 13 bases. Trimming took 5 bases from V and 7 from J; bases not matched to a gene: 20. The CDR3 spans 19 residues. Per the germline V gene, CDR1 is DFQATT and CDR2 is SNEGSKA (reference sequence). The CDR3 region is CSAGGTRLAGGPQPNEQFF. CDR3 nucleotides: TGCAGTGCTGGGGGAACAAGACTAGCGGGGGGCCCCCAGCCGAATGAGCAGTTCTTC.

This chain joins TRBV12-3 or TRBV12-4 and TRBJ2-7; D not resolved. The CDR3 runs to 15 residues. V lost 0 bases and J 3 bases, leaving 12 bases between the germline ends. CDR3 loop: CASSLALVSSYEQYF. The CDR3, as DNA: TGTGCCAGCAGTTTAGCGCTCGTCAGCAGCTACGAGCAGTACTTC.

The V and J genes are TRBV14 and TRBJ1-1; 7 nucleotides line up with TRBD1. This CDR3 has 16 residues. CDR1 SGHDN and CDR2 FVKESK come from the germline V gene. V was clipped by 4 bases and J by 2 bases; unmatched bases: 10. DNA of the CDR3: TGTGCCAGCAGCCGGGAGCGACACAGGGGTAACACTGAAGCTTTCTTT. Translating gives CASSRERHRGNTEAFF.

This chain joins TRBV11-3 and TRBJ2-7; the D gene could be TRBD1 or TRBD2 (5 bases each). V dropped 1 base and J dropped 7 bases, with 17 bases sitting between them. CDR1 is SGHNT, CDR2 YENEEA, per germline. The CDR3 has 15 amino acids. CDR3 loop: CASSLGGRDHREQYF. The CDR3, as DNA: TGTGCCAGCAGCTTAGGCGGCAGGGACCATCGGGAGCAGTACTTC. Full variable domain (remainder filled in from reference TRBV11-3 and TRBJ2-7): EAGVVQSPRYKIIEKKQPVAFWCNPISGHNTLYWYLQNLGQGPELLIRYENEEAVDDSQLPKDRFSAERLKGVDSTLKIQPAELGDSAVYLCASSLGGRDHREQYFGPGTRLTVT.

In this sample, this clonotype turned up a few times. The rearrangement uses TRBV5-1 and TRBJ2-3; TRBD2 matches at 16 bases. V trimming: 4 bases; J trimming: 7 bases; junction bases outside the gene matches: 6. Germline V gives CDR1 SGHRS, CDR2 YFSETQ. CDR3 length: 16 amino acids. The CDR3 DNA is TGCGCCAGCAGCGGGACTAGCGGGGGGGCCAGGAATACGCAGTATTTT. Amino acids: CASSGTSGGARNTQYF.

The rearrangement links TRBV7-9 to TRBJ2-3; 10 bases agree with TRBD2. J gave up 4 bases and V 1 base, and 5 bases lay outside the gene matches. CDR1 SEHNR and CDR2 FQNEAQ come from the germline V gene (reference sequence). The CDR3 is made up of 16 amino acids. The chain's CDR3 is CASSLGLAGVADTQYF. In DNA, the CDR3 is TGTGCCAGCAGCTTAGGTCTAGCGGGAGTTGCAGATACGCAGTATTTT.

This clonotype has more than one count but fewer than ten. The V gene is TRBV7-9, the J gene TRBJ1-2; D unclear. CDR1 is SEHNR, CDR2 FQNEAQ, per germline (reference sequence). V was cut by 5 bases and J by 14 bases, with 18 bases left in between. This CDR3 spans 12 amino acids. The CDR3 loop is CASSQQPPYMTF. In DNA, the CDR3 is TGTGCCAGCAGCCAACAGCCGCCTTACATGACCTTC.

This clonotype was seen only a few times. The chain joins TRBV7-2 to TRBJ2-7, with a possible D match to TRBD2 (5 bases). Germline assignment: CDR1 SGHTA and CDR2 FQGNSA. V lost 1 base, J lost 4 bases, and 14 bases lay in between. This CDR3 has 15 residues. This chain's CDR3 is CASSLEVGERYEQYF. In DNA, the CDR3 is TGTGCCAGCAGCTTAGAAGTGGGAGAGAGGTACGAGCAGTACTTC.

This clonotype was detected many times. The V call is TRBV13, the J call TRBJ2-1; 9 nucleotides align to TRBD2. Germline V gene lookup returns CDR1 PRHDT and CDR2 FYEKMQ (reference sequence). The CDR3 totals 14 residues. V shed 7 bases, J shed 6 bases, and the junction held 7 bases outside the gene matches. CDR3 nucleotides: TGTGCCAGCACTCGCGGGAGGGATATCAATGAGCAGTTCTTC. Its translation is CASTRGRDINEQFF.

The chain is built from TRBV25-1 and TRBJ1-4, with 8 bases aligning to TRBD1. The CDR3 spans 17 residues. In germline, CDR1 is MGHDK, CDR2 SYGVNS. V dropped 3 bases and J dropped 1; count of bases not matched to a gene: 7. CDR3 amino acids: CASSDRGRGRTNEKLFF. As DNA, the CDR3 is TGTGCCAGCAGTGATCGGGGCAGGGGGCGAACTAATGAAAAACTGTTTTTT.

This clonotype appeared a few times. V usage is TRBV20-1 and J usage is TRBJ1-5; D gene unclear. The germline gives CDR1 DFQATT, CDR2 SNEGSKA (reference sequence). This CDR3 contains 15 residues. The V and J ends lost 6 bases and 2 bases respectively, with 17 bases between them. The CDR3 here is CSAPDGLRRNQPQHF. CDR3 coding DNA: TGCAGTGCCCCGGACGGACTCCGACGCAATCAGCCCCAGCATTTT.

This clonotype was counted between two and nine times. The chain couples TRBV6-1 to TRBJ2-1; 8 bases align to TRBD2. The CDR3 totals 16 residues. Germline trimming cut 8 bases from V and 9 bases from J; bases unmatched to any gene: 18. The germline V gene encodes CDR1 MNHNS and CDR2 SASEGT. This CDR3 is CASRRQRGNSFGEQFF. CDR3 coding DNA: TGTGCCAGCCGTAGGCAGCGGGGGAACAGCTTTGGTGAGCAGTTCTTC.